This TCR beta chain was captured in a study of blood T cell repertoires in COVID-19. At the level of the study: Samples taken during acute and convalescent COVID-19 were collected in the United States, Italy and Spain. Sources were T cells, B-cell-depleted T cells, or PBMCs; the material itself was cDNA or gDNA.

In the original analysis: Estimation of nucleated cell counts was performed using reference gene primer amplification. TCRdb's copy holds only in-frame clones and misses some; the assay was immunoSEQ multiplex PCR. V and J calls and clone size are given by that table; D and trimming were obtained from the DNA. The sample includes about 210,000 clones, about nine tenths of them seen just once. The CDR3 loop spans 15 amino acids. V gave up 5 bases and J gave up 4 bases; unmatched junction bases: 4. Looked up from germline, CDR1 is MNHNY and CDR2 is SVGAGI (reference sequence). The TCR comes from a woman aged 40 to 50 with acute or convalescent COVID-19. The chain employs TRBV6-6 and TRBJ1-6, with 8 bases lining up with TRBD1. Sequencing was done on a sample of peripheral blood. The CDR3 sequence is CASSVRDRYNSPLHF. CDR3 DNA sequence: TGTGCCAGCAGTGTCCGGGACAGGTATAATTCACCCCTCCACTTT.